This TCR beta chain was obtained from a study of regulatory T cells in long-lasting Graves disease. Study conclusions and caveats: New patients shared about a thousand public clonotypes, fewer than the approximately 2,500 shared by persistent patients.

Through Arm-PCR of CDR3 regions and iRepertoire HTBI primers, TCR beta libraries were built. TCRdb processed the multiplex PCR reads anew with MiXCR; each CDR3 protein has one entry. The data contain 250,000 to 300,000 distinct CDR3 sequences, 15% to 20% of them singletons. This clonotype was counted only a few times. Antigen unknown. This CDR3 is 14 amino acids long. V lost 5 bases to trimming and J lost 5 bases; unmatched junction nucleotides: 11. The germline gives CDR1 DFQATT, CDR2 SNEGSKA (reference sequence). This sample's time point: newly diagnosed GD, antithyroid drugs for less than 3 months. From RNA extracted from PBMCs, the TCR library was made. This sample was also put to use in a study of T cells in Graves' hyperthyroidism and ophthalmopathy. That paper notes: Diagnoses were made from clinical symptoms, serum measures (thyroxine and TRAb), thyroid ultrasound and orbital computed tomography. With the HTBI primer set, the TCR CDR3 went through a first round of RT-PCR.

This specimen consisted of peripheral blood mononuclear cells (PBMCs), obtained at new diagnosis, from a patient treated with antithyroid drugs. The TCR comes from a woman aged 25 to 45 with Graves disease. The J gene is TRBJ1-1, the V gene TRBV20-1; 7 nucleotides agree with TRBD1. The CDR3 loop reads CSAYRSNRGTEAFF. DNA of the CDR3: TGCAGTGCTTACCGCTCGAACAGGGGTACTGAAGCTTTCTTT.